The source of this TCR beta chain is a study of T cell responses to AZD1222 COVID-19 vaccine. The protocol was immunoSEQ multiplex PCR, while the TCRdb copy is restricted to in-frame clones and leaves out a portion. The sample yields about 110,000 clones, roughly 85% seen once. This CDR3 has 15 amino acids. V lost 4 bases and J lost 5, with 18 bases in between. In germline, CDR1 is SGHTS, CDR2 YDEGEE. The chain has TRBV5-8 and TRBJ1-2; D uncertain. The material sequenced was peripheral blood, taken on day 0 of AZD1222 vaccination. The source of this sequence is an adult in good health. CDR3 nucleotide sequence: TGTGCCAGCAGCAAAACCGGGCGGGGAGGGTATGGCTACACCTTC. Its protein product is CASSKTGRGGYGYTF.